Sequencing of this T cell receptor (beta chain) was carried out in a study of OX40 agonist ivuxolimab in advanced cancers. Study conclusions and caveats: In the 0.1 to 3.0 mg/kg range, CD4+ and CD8+ blood T cells had expanded clonally by week 6.

Some clones are missing from TCRdb's copy, which holds only in-frame ones; the method was immunoSEQ multiplex PCR. Of some 70,000 clones in the sample, about 89% were seen once. A word on this clone: Its matching antigen is unknown.

Material: CD4+ or CD8+ T cells sorted from blood, obtained in a trial of the OX40 agonist ivuxolimab. This receptor was obtained from an adult with an advanced solid tumor such as melanoma, head and neck, liver or kidney cancer.

This chain's CDR3 is CATTKAQGDNTGELFF. CDR3 sequence (DNA): TGTGCCACCACAAAGGCACAGGGGGATAACACCGGGGAGCTGTTTTTT. The rearrangement uses TRBV10-3 and TRBJ2-2; 8 bases line up with TRBD1. CDR1 is ENHRY and CDR2 is SYGVKD in the germline V gene. V trimming: 10 bases; J trimming: 2 bases; junction bases outside the gene matches: 12. The CDR3 runs to 16 residues.